The next 32 T cell receptor beta chains were all read from a single sample in a study of OX40 agonist ivuxolimab in advanced cancers. Using immunoSEQ multiplex PCR, the repertoire was profiled, and TCRdb retains in-frame clones only, with some absent. The profile shows around 64,000 clones, more than 75% of them singletons. This specimen was CD4+ or CD8+ T cells sorted from blood, taken in a trial of the OX40 agonist ivuxolimab. The receptors shown here come from an adult with an advanced solid tumor such as melanoma, head and neck, liver or kidney cancer.

The chain is built from TRBV29-1 and TRBJ2-2; perhaps D is TRBD1 or TRBD2 (5 bases each). CDR1 and CDR2 (germline): SQVTM, ANQGSEA. Trimming stripped 1 base from V and 0 bases from J, with 9 bases between. This CDR3 has 15 residues. CDR3: CSVEVGDPNTGELFF. Here the CDR3 DNA reads TGCAGCGTTGAAGTGGGGGATCCGAACACCGGGGAGCTGTTTTTT.

This chain connects TRBV14 to TRBJ2-7; D possibly corresponds to TRBD1 (5 bases). CDR3 length equals 15 residues. Trimming removed 0 bases from V and 0 bases from J, with 9 bases in between. Germline CDR1 reads SGHDN; CDR2 reads FVKESK. The CDR3 DNA sequence: TGTGCCAGCAGCCAAGATTGGGGCTTCTCCTACGAGCAGTACTTC. It specifies CASSQDWGFSYEQYF.

The chain couples TRBV7-6 to TRBJ2-2; TRBD1 might be the D (5 bases). This CDR3 comprises 14 residues. Germline V gene data show CDR1 as SGHVS and CDR2 as FNYEAQ. Trimming removed 6 bases from V and 3 bases from J, with 11 bases in between. CDR3 region: CASRQDTDTGELFF. In nucleotides, the CDR3 is TGTGCCAGCAGACAGGACACAGACACCGGGGAGCTGTTTTTT.

V usage is TRBV5-6 and J usage is TRBJ2-7; no clear D. V was pared by 1 base and J by 5 bases, with 4 bases between. The CDR3 spans 11 residues. CDR1 SGHDT and CDR2 YYEEEE come from the germline V gene. CDR3 sequence: CASSLRNEQYF. The CDR3 nucleotides are TGTGCCAGCAGCTTGCGTAACGAGCAGTACTTC.

V and J are TRBV5-1 and TRBJ2-3; 11 bases are a match to TRBD2. The germline V gene encodes CDR1 SGHRS and CDR2 YFSETQ. The J segment lost 3 bases and the V segment lost 6 bases, leaving 9 bases of the junction unmatched. The CDR3 is 16 amino acids. CDR3 residues: CASTQLAGVGTDTQYF. The CDR3 DNA reads as TGCGCCAGCACCCAACTAGCGGGAGTGGGTACAGATACGCAGTATTTT.

This clone was recorded a few times. J is TRBJ1-1 and V is TRBV10-3; D is perhaps TRBD1 (6 bases). Germline V lookup: CDR1 ENHRY, CDR2 SYGVKD. V gave up 10 bases and J gave up 1 base, with 10 bases separating them. The CDR3 has 12 residues. The CDR3 region is CATTTGNTEAFF. The CDR3 nucleotides read TGTGCCACCACGACAGGGAACACTGAAGCTTTCTTT.

Only a few counts were recorded for this clone. The rearrangement uses TRBV27 and TRBJ2-7, with TRBD2 as a possible D gene (6 bases). Germline V gene sequence: CDR1 MNHEY, CDR2 SMNVEV (reference sequence). The germline V and J ends were trimmed by 6 bases and 6 bases, with 12 bases remaining between them. The CDR3 covers 12 residues. Here the CDR3 DNA reads TGTGCCAGCAGAAATACCGGGGGCGAGCAGTACTTC. Translation gives CASRNTGGEQYF.

The CDR3 sequence is CASSWAGLGVFEQYF. DNA for the CDR3: TGTGCCAGCAGCTGGGCGGGACTAGGAGTATTCGAGCAGTACTTC. The chain carries TRBV14 and TRBJ2-7; 8 bases line up with TRBD2. The CDR3 covers 15 residues. Per the germline V gene, CDR1 is SGHDN and CDR2 is FVKESK. With 5 bases clipped from V and 6 bases from J, the junction kept 12 bases outside the gene matches.

The chain combines TRBV15 with TRBJ2-1; a possible D gene is TRBD2 (5 bases). Trimming pared 3 bases from V and 10 bases from J, leaving 19 bases between. The CDR3 has 15 residues. Looked up from germline, CDR1 is LNHNV and CDR2 is YYDKDF (reference sequence). Here the CDR3 reads CATSRENRLTREQFF. In DNA, the CDR3 is TGTGCCACCAGCAGGGAGAACCGACTAACCAGGGAGCAGTTCTTC.

This clone was detected a few times. The chain joins TRBV19 to TRBJ2-3; perhaps TRBD2 as D (6 bases). The CDR3 length is 15 residues. Looked up from germline, CDR1 is LNHDA and CDR2 is SQIVND (reference sequence). Trimming stripped 5 bases from V and 1 base from J, with 13 bases between. In nucleotides, the CDR3 is TGTGCCAGTAGTCGACTAGTCGTTGGCACAGATACGCAGTATTTT. The encoded protein is CASSRLVVGTDTQYF.

V gene TRBV7-9 combines with J gene TRBJ2-6; D not certain. CDR1 is SEHNR, CDR2 FQNEAQ, per germline (reference sequence). The CDR3 runs 17 residues. Trimming removed 5 bases at V and 0 bases at J, with 14 bases between. CDR3 in DNA: TGTGCCAGCAGCCCTCGAGGCAGCAGCTCTGGGGCCAACGTCCTGACTTTC. Encoded protein: CASSPRGSSSGANVLTF.

Regarding this clone: As the CDR3 is not closed by the conserved phenylalanine or tryptophan, this likely results from a read error. The rearrangement joins TRBV2 to TRBJ1-2; the D is unclear. V lost 0 bases, J lost 3 bases, and 20 bases lay in between. Germline V gene sequence: CDR1 SNHLY, CDR2 FYNNEI. The CDR3 runs to 18 residues. The CDR3 reads CASSEALRVGRLDYGYTL. The CDR3 coding sequence is TGTGCCAGCAGTGAAGCGCTTCGGGTCGGGAGATTGGACTATGGCTACACCCTC.

The genes are TRBV15 and TRBJ1-5; 7 positions match TRBD1. CDR3 length: 14 residues. V shed 0 bases and J 5 bases; nucleotides not matched to a gene: 1. CDR1 is LNHNV and CDR2 is YYDKDF in the germline V gene (reference sequence). The CDR3 DNA is TGTGCCACCAGCAGAGAGACAGGGCATCAGCCCCAGCATTTT. The encoded protein is CATSRETGHQPQHF.

Only a few counts were recorded for this clone. V gene TRBV11-3 combines with J gene TRBJ2-1, with TRBD2 identical over 7 bases. J gave up 8 bases and V 4 bases, and 5 bases lay outside the gene matches. CDR3 size: 13 residues. From germline, CDR1 is SGHNT and CDR2 YENEEA. CDR3 sequence reads: CASSSGLVHEQFF. The CDR3 nucleotides are TGTGCCAGCAGCTCCGGACTAGTTCATGAGCAGTTCTTC.

The chain combines TRBV18 with TRBJ1-1; D ambiguous. The CDR3 runs to 13 residues. Germline assignment: CDR1 KGHSH and CDR2 LQKENI. Trimming left V 6 bases short and J 1 base short, with 9 bases between. CDR3 residues: CASSQQENTEAFF. CDR3 coding DNA: TGTGCCAGCTCCCAACAAGAGAACACTGAAGCTTTCTTT.

This clone was seen only a few times. The chain carries TRBV19 and TRBJ1-4, with 8 bases fitting TRBD1. Germline V gene data show CDR1 as LNHDA and CDR2 as SQIVND (reference sequence). J was trimmed by 0 bases and V by 8 bases; bases with no gene match: 2. This CDR3 has 14 amino acids. CDR3 sequence (DNA): TGTGCCAGTGGGGGACAGGCAACTAATGAAAAACTGTTTTTT. Translating it yields CASGGQATNEKLFF.

This rearrangement joins TRBV19 to TRBJ2-5; the match to TRBD2 covers 8 bases. This CDR3 is 14 amino acids long. The germline V gene encodes CDR1 LNHDA and CDR2 SQIVND (reference sequence). The ends lost 6 bases at V and 4 bases at J; junction bases unmatched: 7. The CDR3 region is CASSISGGLETQYF. For the CDR3, the DNA is TGTGCCAGTAGCATTTCGGGGGGGCTAGAGACCCAGTACTTC.

This clone has only a few counts. The chain is built from TRBV7-9 and TRBJ2-2; TRBD1 aligns across 9 bases. The length of the CDR3 is 16 residues. Per the germline V gene, CDR1 is SEHNR and CDR2 is FQNEAQ (reference sequence). The V and J ends lost 4 bases and 5 bases, in that order; junction bases with no gene match: 8. CDR3 in DNA: TGTGCCAGCAGCTCCGCGGGACAGGGATCGACCGGGGAGCTGTTTTTT. Its protein product is CASSSAGQGSTGELFF.

This chain uses TRBV28 with TRBJ1-2, with TRBD1 matching over 10 bases. Germline V gene sequence: CDR1 MDHEN, CDR2 SYDVKM. The CDR3 runs to 15 residues. V was clipped by 2 bases and J by 5 bases; unmatched bases: 5. The CDR3 DNA is TGTGCCAGCAGTTTAGGGACAGGGGCAGATTATGGCTACACCTTC. Protein: CASSLGTGADYGYTF.

The sample holds one count of this clone. V and J are TRBV5-6 and TRBJ2-3, with a possible D match to TRBD2 (6 bases). The CDR3 extends over 15 amino acids. Germline V lookup: CDR1 SGHDT, CDR2 YYEEEE. V lost 1 base, J lost 1 base, and 10 bases lay in between. The CDR3 protein is CASSLRRGGTDTQYF. As DNA, the CDR3 is TGTGCCAGCAGCTTGAGGAGGGGTGGCACAGATACGCAGTATTTT. Combining the CDR3 with reference TRBV5-6 and TRBJ2-3 gives the whole variable domain DAGVTQSPTHLIKTRGQQVTLRCSPKSGHDTVSWYQQALGQGPQFIFQYYEEEERQRGNFPDRFSGHQFPNYSSELNVNALLLGDSALYLCASSLRRGGTDTQYFGPGTRLTVL.

This chain links TRBV7-7 with TRBJ2-1, with TRBD2 matching 14 bases. After removal of 5 bases from V and 7 bases from J, the junction contained 4 bases not matched to a gene. The CDR3 contains 15 residues. CDR1 SSHAT and CDR2 FNYEAQ come from the germline V gene (reference sequence). CDR3: CASSRGLAGENEQFF. For the CDR3, the DNA is TGTGCCAGCAGCAGGGGACTAGCGGGAGAGAATGAGCAGTTCTTC.

This sequence joins TRBV7-6 and TRBJ2-1, with 14 bases matching TRBD2. The CDR3 sequence is 20 residues long. CDR1 and CDR2 from the germline V gene are SGHVS and FNYEAQ. With 2 bases clipped from V and 0 bases from J, the junction kept 9 bases outside the gene matches. The CDR3 spells CASSLLPGLAGESSYNEQFF. In DNA, the CDR3 is TGTGCCAGCAGCTTATTACCGGGACTAGCGGGAGAAAGCTCCTACAATGAGCAGTTCTTC.

This clone came up a few times. This chain uses TRBV19 with TRBJ2-3, with TRBD2 matching 13 bases. Germline-derived CDR1 and CDR2 are LNHDA and SQIVND (reference sequence). CDR3 size: 17 residues. Trimming took 6 bases from V and 4 from J; bases not matched to a gene: 10. CDR3 DNA: TGTGCCAGTAGCTTAAATTCCGGACTAGCGGGAGCAGATACGCAGTATTTT. Translating gives CASSLNSGLAGADTQYF.

The V gene is TRBV5-4, the J gene TRBJ2-1; TRBD2 matches 8 bases. The CDR3 has 14 amino acids. Germline assignment: CDR1 SGHNT and CDR2 YYREEE (reference sequence). The ends lost 0 bases at V and 8 bases at J; junction bases unmatched: 4. This CDR3 reads CASSLVSGGDEQFF. CDR3 DNA sequence: TGTGCCAGCAGCTTGGTTTCCGGGGGGGATGAGCAGTTCTTC.

The chain combines TRBV4-3 with TRBJ1-2; D is undetermined. Germline lookup yields CDR1 LGHNA and CDR2 YSLEER. The V end was cut by 4 bases, the J end by 5 bases, with 11 bases between. The CDR3 length is 13 residues. The DNA for the CDR3 is TGCGCCAGCAGCCTGGGTCGGGGATATGGCTACACCTTC. Protein sequence: CASSLGRGYGYTF.

The chain combines TRBV7-2 with TRBJ1-3, with unresolved D. The germline gives CDR1 SGHTA, CDR2 FQGNSA. The CDR3 spans 13 residues. V dropped 5 bases and J dropped 0 bases, with 5 bases sitting between them. The CDR3 spells CASSRSSGNTIYF. The CDR3 DNA is TGTGCCAGCAGCAGAAGCTCTGGAAACACCATATATTTT.

The V and J genes are TRBV5-4 and TRBJ2-3, with 11 bases lining up with TRBD2. CDR3 size: 17 residues. CDR1 SGHNT and CDR2 YYREEE come from the germline V gene (reference sequence). V lost 6 bases, J lost 2 bases, and 11 bases stayed unmatched. The CDR3 region has the DNA TGTGCCAGCACCCCTAGCGGGGGGAAAATATACACAGATACGCAGTATTTT. Its translation: CASTPSGGKIYTDTQYF.

The rearrangement links TRBV29-1 to TRBJ1-5, with no clear D. Germline V lookup: CDR1 SQVTM, CDR2 ANQGSEA. V was trimmed by 4 bases and J by 1 base, leaving 11 bases between them. The CDR3 extends over 14 amino acids. CDR3 nucleotides: TGCAGCGTTGTATCGGGAGGAAGCAATCAGCCCCAGCATTTT. Its protein product is CSVVSGGSNQPQHF. Filled out from reference TRBV29-1 and TRBJ1-5, the complete variable domain reads SAVISQKPSRDICQRGTSLTIQCQVDSQVTMMFWYRQQPGQSLTLIATANQGSEATYESGFVIDKFPISRPNLTFSTLTVSNMSPEDSSIYLCSVVSGGSNQPQHFGDGTRLSIL.

The gene calls are TRBV27 and TRBJ2-1; TRBD2 matches 9 bases. Germline lookup yields CDR1 MNHEY and CDR2 SMNVEV (reference sequence). There are 16 residues in the CDR3. Losses at the gene ends were 0 bases for V and 4 bases for J; bases not matched to a gene: 4. The CDR3 DNA sequence: TGTGCCAGCAGTTTATCAGGACTAGCGCTTTACAATGAGCAGTTCTTC. As protein: CASSLSGLALYNEQFF.

V is TRBV4-1 and J is TRBJ2-2, with a possible D match to TRBD1 (6 bases). V lost 4 bases and J 2 bases, leaving 8 bases between the germline ends. Germline assignment: CDR1 MGHRA and CDR2 YSYEKL. The CDR3 spans 14 residues. CDR3 DNA: TGCGCCAGCAGCCTACAGGGTAACACCGGGGAGCTGTTTTTT. Translated, it gives CASSLQGNTGELFF.

The sample holds one count of this clone. V and J are TRBV7-2 and TRBJ1-5, with D perhaps TRBD1 (5 bases). Trimming pared 5 bases from V and 0 bases from J, leaving 17 bases between. Looked up from germline, CDR1 is SGHTA and CDR2 is FQGNSA. This CDR3 has 17 amino acids. Here the CDR3 DNA reads TGTGCCAGCAGCCCCTGGGGCAGAGCTAATAGCAATCAGCCCCAGCATTTT. It translates to CASSPWGRANSNQPQHF.

The CDR3 DNA reads TGTGCCAGCAGTTTATCGATGGGGCGGGGGGGGTACGAGCAGTACTTC. This encodes CASSLSMGRGGYEQYF. The V call is TRBV27, the J call TRBJ2-7; 9 bases are a match to TRBD2. CDR1 MNHEY and CDR2 SMNVEV come from the germline V gene (reference sequence). The CDR3 is 16 residues long. The J segment lost 4 bases and the V segment lost 0 bases, leaving 7 bases of the junction unmatched.